These 3 T cell receptor beta chains share one sample of origin, sequenced in a study of blood T cells in healthy people across ages. With a J-beta primer mix and a sample-barcoded 5' primer, a second PCR ran about 7 to 11 cycles. TCRdb recomputed calls from the 5' RACE reads with MiXCR, one row per CDR3 protein. The repertoire holds more than 500,000 distinct CDR3 sequences, 27% seen once, with approximately 4% in the top ten. These data also featured in a second study, about T cells of mothers and their children.

Sequencing used blood. The source is a boy between 2 and 10 years old in good health.

This clonotype was counted a few times. The V gene is TRBV7-8, the J gene TRBJ1-2; TRBD1 matches 10 bases. The V and J ends lost 4 bases and 0 bases, in that order; junction bases with no gene match: 8. The CDR3 extends over 17 amino acids. In germline, CDR1 is SGHVS, CDR2 FQNEAQ. CDR3 residues: CASSSRGGTGANYGYTF. The DNA for the CDR3 is TGTGCCAGCAGCTCCCGGGGCGGGACAGGGGCTAACTATGGCTACACCTTC. The complete variable domain, with remaining parts taken from reference TRBV7-8 and TRBJ1-2, reads GAGVSQSPRYKVAKRGQDVALRCDPISGHVSLFWYQQALGQGPEFLTYFQNEAQLDKSGLPSDRFFAERPEGSVSTLKIQRTQQEDSAVYLCASSSRGGTGANYGYTFGSGTRLTVV.

V usage is TRBV10-2 and J usage is TRBJ2-3, with D tentatively TRBD2 (7 bases). CDR3 length equals 16 residues. With 0 bases removed from V and 3 bases from J, the gap between germline ends came to 13 bases. Germline CDR1 and CDR2: WSHSY and SAAADI. As DNA, the CDR3 is TGCGCCAGCAGTGAGTCCCGTAGGGGGGGGACAGATACGCAGTATTTT. Translating it yields CASSESRRGGTDTQYF.

J is TRBJ2-3 and V is TRBV10-3; TRBD1 is a possible D gene (6 bases). Germline-derived CDR1 and CDR2 are ENHRY and SYGVKD. The V gene lost 10 bases and the J gene lost 4 bases, with 12 bases spanning the gap. The CDR3 is 12 residues long. For the CDR3, the DNA is TGTGCCACCACAGGGAACGCAGATACGCAGTATTTT. This codes for CATTGNADTQYF.